The 2 T cell receptor beta chains presented below share a single source sample, sequenced in a study of cytomegalovirus exposure and HLA in healthy donors. Repertoires were generated with immunoSEQ multiplex PCR, while TCRdb's copy carries only in-frame clones and drops some. The sample shows about 76,000 clones, about 94% of them seen only once. The sample consisted of PBMCs. Source of these receptors: a man between 18 and 35 years old in good health and CMV-seropositive.

The chain has TRBV11-2 and TRBJ1-1; 7 bases match TRBD1. Looked up from germline, CDR1 is SGHAT and CDR2 is FQNNGV. CDR3 length equals 14 residues. V shed 6 bases and J 0 bases; nucleotides not matched to a gene: 4. In nucleotides, the CDR3 is TGTGCCAGCAGGATAACAGGGGTGAACACTGAAGCTTTCTTT. The encoded protein is CASRITGVNTEAFF. Using reference TRBV11-2 and TRBJ1-1 for the parts outside the CDR3, the full variable domain is EAGVAQSPRYKIIEKRQSVAFWCNPISGHATLYWYQQILGQGPKLLIQFQNNGVVDDSQLPKDRFSAERLKGVDSTLKIQPAKLEDSAVYLCASRITGVNTEAFFGQGTRLTVV.

The chain has TRBV7-9 and TRBJ2-7; D may be TRBD2 (5 bases). Trimming took 11 bases from V and 2 from J, leaving 22 bases between them. The CDR3 runs to 15 residues. CDR1 is SEHNR and CDR2 is FQNEAQ in the germline V gene (reference sequence). CDR3 protein: CAVRRVEEYTYEQYF. As DNA, the CDR3 is TGTGCCGTACGCCGGGTGGAGGAATATACCTACGAGCAGTACTTC. The full variable domain, its missing parts supplied by reference TRBV7-9 and TRBJ2-7, is DTGVSQNPRHKITKRGQNVTFRCDPISEHNRLYWYRQTLGQGPEFLTYFQNEAQLEKSRLLSDRFSAERPKGSFSTLEIQRTEQGDSAMYLCAVRRVEEYTYEQYFGPGTRLTVT.